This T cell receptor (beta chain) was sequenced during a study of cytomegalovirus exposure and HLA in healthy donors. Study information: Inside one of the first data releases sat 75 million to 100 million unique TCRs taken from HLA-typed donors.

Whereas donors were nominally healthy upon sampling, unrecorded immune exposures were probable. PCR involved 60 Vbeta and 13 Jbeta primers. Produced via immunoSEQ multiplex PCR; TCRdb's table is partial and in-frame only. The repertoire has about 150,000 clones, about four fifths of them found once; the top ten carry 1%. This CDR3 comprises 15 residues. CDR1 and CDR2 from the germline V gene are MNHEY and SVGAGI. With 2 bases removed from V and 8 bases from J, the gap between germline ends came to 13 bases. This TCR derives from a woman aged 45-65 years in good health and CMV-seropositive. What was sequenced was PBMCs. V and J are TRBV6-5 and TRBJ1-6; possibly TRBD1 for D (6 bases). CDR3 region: CASSYLIQGDSPLHF. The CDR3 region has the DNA TGTGCCAGCAGTTACCTTATACAGGGTGATTCACCCCTCCACTTT.